The 16 T cell receptor beta chains below all came from one sample that was sequenced in a study of beta chain features in type 1 diabetes. What was sequenced were expressed TCRB transcripts, since all of the isolated RNA had been reverse transcribed. Assay used: immunoSEQ multiplex PCR; TCRdb lists only in-frame clones, some missing. Among 300,000 to 450,000 clones, 10% to 15% were seen once, and the ten largest hold 0.017%. The specimen was naive CD4+ T cells from blood. The source of these receptors is a man younger than 35 in good health.

The rearrangement joins TRBV5-4 to TRBJ2-7, with TRBD2 matching over 9 bases. CDR3 length: 14 residues. CDR1 is SGHNT, CDR2 YYREEE, per germline (reference sequence). The J segment lost 8 bases and the V segment lost 1 base, leaving 7 bases of the junction unmatched. CDR3 protein: CASSLWAGGEKQYF. The CDR3 DNA reads as TGTGCCAGCAGCTTGTGGGCGGGAGGGGAGAAGCAGTACTTC. Full variable domain (outside the CDR3, taken from reference TRBV5-4 and TRBJ2-7): ETGVTQSPTHLIKTRGQQVTLRCSSQSGHNTVSWYQQALGQGPQFIFQYYREEENGRGNFPPRFSGLQFPNYSSELNVNALELDDSALYLCASSLWAGGEKQYFGPGTRLTVT.

This clone was detected a few times. The rearrangement links TRBV5-4 to TRBJ2-4; maybe TRBD2 (5 bases). V lost 4 bases and J 0 bases, leaving 11 bases between the germline ends. The CDR3 contains 15 residues. In germline, CDR1 is SGHNT, CDR2 YYREEE (reference sequence). The CDR3 DNA reads TGTGCCAGCAGCAGGGTCGGGGTAGCCAAAAACATTCAGTACTTC. It encodes CASSRVGVAKNIQYF. Looking up the rest from reference TRBV5-4 and TRBJ2-4 gives the full variable domain: ETGVTQSPTHLIKTRGQQVTLRCSSQSGHNTVSWYQQALGQGPQFIFQYYREEENGRGNFPPRFSGLQFPNYSSELNVNALELDDSALYLCASSRVGVAKNIQYFGAGTRLSVL.

The chain joins TRBV25-1 to TRBJ1-2, with D tentatively TRBD1 (5 bases). CDR1 and CDR2 from the germline V gene are MGHDK and SYGVNS. Trimming pared 2 bases from V and 4 bases from J, leaving 11 bases between. This CDR3 spans 14 amino acids. CDR3 region: CASSEGGVSYGYTF. The CDR3 DNA sequence: TGTGCCAGCAGTGAAGGAGGGGTTTCCTATGGCTACACCTTC.

This clone appeared a few times. This sequence joins TRBV4-2 and TRBJ2-1; 9 bases are a match to TRBD2. Germline lookup yields CDR1 LGHNA and CDR2 YNFKEQ. The CDR3 covers 16 residues. With V trimmed by 2 bases and J by 3 bases, 5 bases remained unmatched. The chain's CDR3 is CASSQFELAGYNEQFF. The CDR3 DNA reads as TGTGCCAGCAGCCAATTCGAACTAGCGGGCTACAATGAGCAGTTCTTC.

DNA for the CDR3: TGTGCCAGCTCACCACTGACTAGCGGGGGACTGGGCGAGCAGTACTTC. Translated: CASSPLTSGGLGEQYF. The chain joins TRBV18 to TRBJ2-7, with 12 nucleotides matching TRBD2. The V gene's germline CDR1 is KGHSH and CDR2 LQKENI. This CDR3 comprises 16 residues. J lost 6 bases, V lost 1 base, and 7 bases had no gene match.

This clone was counted between two and nine times. The chain has TRBV14 and TRBJ1-2, with TRBD1 as a possible D gene (6 bases). V was cut by 5 bases and J by 8 bases, with 27 bases left in between. The CDR3 runs to 17 residues. Germline V gives CDR1 SGHDN, CDR2 FVKESK. The CDR3 sequence: CASSSGARVGVSSGYTF. CDR3 sequence (DNA): TGTGCCAGCAGCTCAGGGGCAAGGGTAGGCGTCTCGTCCGGCTACACCTTC.

This chain joins TRBV4-3 and TRBJ2-1; D might be TRBD1 (6 bases). The CDR3 runs to 15 residues. V dropped 2 bases and J dropped 7 bases, with 15 bases sitting between them. CDR1 is LGHNA, CDR2 YSLEER, per germline. The CDR3 spells CASSQRGTLENEQFF. CDR3 in DNA: TGCGCCAGCAGCCAAAGGGGGACCTTGGAGAATGAGCAGTTCTTC.

The rearrangement joins TRBV7-9 to TRBJ1-5; 7 bases agree with TRBD1. Germline CDR1 SEHNR, CDR2 FQNEAQ (reference sequence). The CDR3 has 13 amino acids. Trimming at V came to 5 bases and at J to 4 bases, leaving 2 bases not matched to a gene. The chain's CDR3 is CASSPGGNQPQHF. The CDR3 DNA sequence: TGTGCCAGCAGCCCAGGGGGAAATCAGCCCCAGCATTTT.

V gene TRBV5-4 combines with J gene TRBJ2-5, with a weak D call TRBD2 (6 bases). V lost 4 bases and J 4 bases, leaving 17 bases between the germline ends. From germline, CDR1 is SGHNT and CDR2 YYREEE (reference sequence). The CDR3 has 15 amino acids. The CDR3 bases are TGTGCCAGCAGCCCCGAGCAAGGGCGGGGAGAGACCCAGTACTTC. Its protein is CASSPEQGRGETQYF. The whole variable domain, filled in from reference TRBV5-4 and TRBJ2-5, reads ETGVTQSPTHLIKTRGQQVTLRCSSQSGHNTVSWYQQALGQGPQFIFQYYREEENGRGNFPPRFSGLQFPNYSSELNVNALELDDSALYLCASSPEQGRGETQYFGPGTRLLVL.

This chain connects TRBV30 to TRBJ2-3; 7 bases map to TRBD1. The V and J ends lost 3 bases and 0 bases, in that order; junction bases with no gene match: 3. Germline V gives CDR1 GTSNPN, CDR2 SVGIG (reference sequence). This CDR3 is built from 14 residues. The CDR3 sequence: CAWRPGQSTDTQYF. CDR3 DNA: TGTGCCTGGAGACCGGGACAGAGCACAGATACGCAGTATTTT. The whole variable domain, filled in from reference TRBV30 and TRBJ2-3, reads SQTIHQWPATLVQPVGSPLSLECTVEGTSNPNLYWYRQAAGRGLQLLFYSVGIGQISSEVPQNLSASRPQDRQFILSSKKLLLSDSGFYLCAWRPGQSTDTQYFGPGTRLTVL.

The V call is TRBV5-6, the J call TRBJ2-5, with D possibly being TRBD1 (5 bases). Germline V gives CDR1 SGHDT, CDR2 YYEEEE. V lost 4 bases, J lost 1 base, and 8 bases lay in between. This CDR3 has 13 amino acids. CDR3 residues: CASSLTAQETQYF. CDR3 nucleotide sequence: TGTGCCAGCAGCCTGACAGCCCAAGAGACCCAGTACTTC.

This clone was observed a few times. The CDR3: CASSYAGLRKTQYF. The CDR3 nucleotides read TGTGCCAGCAGTTACGCGGGACTGCGTAAGACCCAGTACTTC. This chain connects TRBV6-6 to TRBJ2-5, with D possibly matching TRBD2 (6 bases). Trimming stripped 2 bases from V and 6 bases from J, with 13 bases between. The length of the CDR3 is 14 residues. CDR1 MNHNY and CDR2 SVGAGI come from the germline V gene (reference sequence).

To note about this clone: Other DNA sequences in the sample encode the same CDR3. This chain joins TRBV18 and TRBJ1-1; D is possibly TRBD1 (5 bases). The germline V and J ends were trimmed by 4 bases and 1 base, with 7 bases remaining between them. The CDR3 has 13 residues. Per germline, CDR1 KGHSH and CDR2 LQKENI. The CDR3 loop reads CASSQGSNTEAFF. The CDR3 DNA sequence: TGTGCCAGCTCACAGGGGTCGAACACTGAAGCTTTCTTT.

The chain recombines TRBV9 with TRBJ2-3, with 12 bases matching TRBD2. The CDR3 has 16 residues. V trimming: 4 bases; J trimming: 2 bases; junction bases outside the gene matches: 5. CDR1 and CDR2 from the germline V gene are SGDLS and YYNGEE. The CDR3 loop is CASSSGTSGPTDTQYF. DNA for the CDR3: TGTGCCAGCAGCTCTGGGACTAGCGGGCCCACAGATACGCAGTATTTT.

This clone was counted only a few times. This chain's CDR3 is CASSLKGQGNEQYF. In DNA form, the CDR3 reads TGTGCCAGCAGCCTTAAGGGACAGGGAAACGAGCAGTACTTC. J is TRBJ2-7 and V is TRBV5-4; 9 positions match TRBD1. Germline V gene data show CDR1 as SGHNT and CDR2 as YYREEE (reference sequence). The CDR3 runs 14 residues. The trim removed 4 bases at V and 5 bases at J, leaving 7 bases unmatched.

This clone appeared a few times. The CDR3 DNA is TGCGCCAGCAGCAAGGGGACTAGCGTTAATGAGCAGTTCTTC. Translated: CASSKGTSVNEQFF. The chain uses TRBV5-1 and TRBJ2-1; 10 bases are shared with TRBD2. Germline V gene data show CDR1 as SGHRS and CDR2 as YFSETQ. V lost 4 bases to trimming and J lost 7 bases; unmatched junction nucleotides: 5. The CDR3 is made up of 14 amino acids.